The 10 T cell receptor beta chains given below trace back to one sample, sequenced in a study of T cell changes during pregnancy in multiple sclerosis. Sequencing was performed with immunoSEQ multiplex PCR; in TCRdb, only in-frame clones are kept and a portion is missing. The table lists about 64,000 clones, 96% of them singletons. The sequencing here drew on CD8+ T cells from peripheral blood mononuclear cells, taken after pregnancy. The receptors stem from a female donor with multiple sclerosis, enrolled in a pregnancy study.

The chain has TRBV11-2 and TRBJ2-7, with D possibly TRBD2 on 5 matching bases. V lost 5 bases and J lost 7, with 18 bases in between. Germline loops: CDR1 SGHAT, CDR2 FQNNGV. The CDR3 consists of 14 residues. In DNA, the CDR3 is TGTGCCAGCAGCCCCGGGTTTTCAACGGGGGAGCAGTACTTC. This translates into CASSPGFSTGEQYF.

The chain joins TRBV7-9 to TRBJ2-7; D is perhaps TRBD1 (6 bases). The CDR3 has 13 residues. Germline values: CDR1 SEHNR, CDR2 FQNEAQ (reference sequence). Trimming shortened V by 5 bases and J by 1 base, and 9 bases separated the two germline ends. In DNA, the CDR3 is TGTGCCAGCAGCCCAACAGGGTCCTACGAGCAGTACTTC. It specifies CASSPTGSYEQYF. Filled out from reference TRBV7-9 and TRBJ2-7, the complete variable domain reads DTGVSQNPRHKITKRGQNVTFRCDPISEHNRLYWYRQTLGQGPEFLTYFQNEAQLEKSRLLSDRFSAERPKGSFSTLEIQRTEQGDSAMYLCASSPTGSYEQYFGPGTRLTVT.

The CDR3 here is CASSPRTGGNTEAFF. In DNA form, the CDR3 reads TGCGCCAGCAGCCCTAGGACAGGGGGCAACACTGAAGCTTTCTTT. The rearrangement joins TRBV5-1 to TRBJ1-1, with 11 positions matching TRBD1. The CDR3 contains 15 residues. The ends lost 4 bases at V and 2 bases at J; junction bases unmatched: 4. Germline values: CDR1 SGHRS, CDR2 YFSETQ.

V usage is TRBV7-9 and J usage is TRBJ1-2; D perhaps matches TRBD1 (5 bases). This CDR3 has 16 amino acids. Trimming left V 5 bases short and J 3 bases short, with 19 bases between. Looked up from germline, CDR1 is SEHNR and CDR2 is FQNEAQ (reference sequence). The CDR3 DNA follows: TGTGCCAGCAGCCCGGGGGAGGGCCTGACGTACTATGGCTACACCTTC. Residues: CASSPGEGLTYYGYTF.

The gene calls are TRBV19 and TRBJ1-2; TRBD1 agrees at 9 bases. Germline values: CDR1 LNHDA, CDR2 SQIVND (reference sequence). The CDR3 is 16 residues long. J gave up 3 bases and V 0 bases, and 5 bases lay outside the gene matches. CDR3 coding DNA: TGTGCCAGTAGTATAGATCTGGACAGGGGAGACTATGGCTACACCTTC. Encoded protein: CASSIDLDRGDYGYTF.

The chain is built from TRBV4-1 and TRBJ2-3, with 8 nucleotides matching TRBD2. The CDR3 sequence is 14 residues long. Per the germline V gene, CDR1 is MGHRA and CDR2 is YSYEKL. V dropped 4 bases and J dropped 6; count of bases not matched to a gene: 6. The CDR3 is CASSLRTSSDTQYF. The CDR3 DNA reads as TGCGCCAGCAGCCTACGGACTAGCTCCGATACGCAGTATTTT.

The rearrangement joins TRBV7-9 to TRBJ2-1; possible D gene TRBD1, 5 bases. In germline, CDR1 is SEHNR, CDR2 FQNEAQ (reference sequence). V shed 6 bases and J shed 2 bases, with 14 bases lying between them. The CDR3 has 15 residues. CDR3 residues: CASSYDSPPYNEQFF. DNA for the CDR3: TGTGCCAGCAGTTATGACAGCCCCCCCTACAATGAGCAGTTCTTC.

The CDR3 sequence: CASSPVDRAIDEQYF. The CDR3 nucleotides are TGTGCCAGCAGTCCAGTTGACAGAGCAATAGACGAGCAGTACTTC. The chain is built from TRBV2 and TRBJ2-7; the D gene is possibly TRBD1 (5 bases). CDR1 SNHLY and CDR2 FYNNEI come from the germline V gene. Deletions cut 5 bases from V and 5 bases from J, with 19 bases between. The CDR3 loop spans 15 amino acids.

The chain carries TRBV2 and TRBJ1-3; TRBD1 aligns across 7 bases. Germline V gives CDR1 SNHLY, CDR2 FYNNEI. J lost 8 bases, V lost 0 bases, and 16 bases had no gene match. The CDR3 extends over 18 amino acids. The CDR3: CASSEALWTGTFLDTIYF. CDR3 in DNA: TGTGCCAGCAGTGAAGCGCTTTGGACAGGCACTTTTTTGGACACCATATATTTT.

CDR3 DNA: TGTGCCAGTAGTTTACTAGCGGGAGGGCTAATAGAGACCCAGTACTTC. Amino acids: CASSLLAGGLIETQYF. J is TRBJ2-5 and V is TRBV19; TRBD2 agrees at 13 bases. The junction had 7 bases not matched to a gene; V was cut back by 5 bases and J by 4 bases. The CDR3 spans 16 residues. Germline values: CDR1 LNHDA, CDR2 SQIVND (reference sequence).